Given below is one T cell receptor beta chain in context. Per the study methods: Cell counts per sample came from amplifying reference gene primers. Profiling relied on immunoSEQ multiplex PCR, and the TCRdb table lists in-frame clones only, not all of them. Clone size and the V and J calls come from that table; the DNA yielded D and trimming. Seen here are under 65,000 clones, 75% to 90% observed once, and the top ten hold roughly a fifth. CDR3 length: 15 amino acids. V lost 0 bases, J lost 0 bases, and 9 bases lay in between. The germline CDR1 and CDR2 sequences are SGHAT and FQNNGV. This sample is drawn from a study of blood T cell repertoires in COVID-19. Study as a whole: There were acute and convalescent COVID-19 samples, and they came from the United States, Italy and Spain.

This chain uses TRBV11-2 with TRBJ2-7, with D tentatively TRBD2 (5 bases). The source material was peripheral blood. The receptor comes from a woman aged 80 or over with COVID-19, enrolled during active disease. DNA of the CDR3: TGTGCCAGCAGCTTAGATCGAGGGCTCTCCTACGAGCAGTACTTC. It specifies CASSLDRGLSYEQYF.